The 8 T cell receptor beta chains below all came from one sample that was sequenced in a study of blood T cell repertoires in COVID-19. Measured with immunoSEQ multiplex PCR; TCRdb has only the in-frame clones, and not every one. The sample carries 60,000 to 80,000 clones, about four fifths recorded once. Sequenced: peripheral blood. These receptors originate from a man aged 50-59 years with active COVID-19.

The genes are TRBV19 and TRBJ2-7, with 7 nucleotides matching TRBD1. The ends lost 6 bases at V and 1 base at J; junction bases unmatched: 6. CDR3 length equals 14 residues. Germline assignment: CDR1 LNHDA and CDR2 SQIVND (reference sequence). As DNA, the CDR3 is TGTGCCAGTAGCCCAGGGGGATGGTCCTACGAGCAGTACTTC. Its translation is CASSPGGWSYEQYF.

This chain uses TRBV5-5 with TRBJ2-5; D gene unclear. CDR3 size: 14 residues. Trimming pared 0 bases from V and 7 bases from J, leaving 13 bases between. CDR1 is SGHKS, CDR2 YYEKEE, per germline (reference sequence). CDR3 sequence reads: CASSLVAAQRTQYF. The CDR3 nucleotides are TGTGCCAGCAGCTTGGTAGCAGCCCAGAGGACCCAGTACTTC.

The V gene is TRBV19, the J gene TRBJ1-6; no firm D call. Germline values: CDR1 LNHDA, CDR2 SQIVND (reference sequence). V was pared by 3 bases and J by 7 bases, with 7 bases between. This CDR3 is built from 13 residues. The CDR3 coding sequence is TGTGCCAGTAGTATCAACGGGAATTCACCCCTCCACTTT. Protein sequence: CASSINGNSPLHF. Supplemented by reference TRBV19 and TRBJ1-6, the full variable domain reads DGGITQSPKYLFRKEGQNVTLSCEQNLNHDAMYWYRQDPGQGLRLIYYSQIVNDFQKGDIAEGYSVSREKKESFPLTVTSAQKNPTAFYLCASSINGNSPLHFGNGTRLTVT.

This chain links TRBV5-1 with TRBJ2-2, with D unresolved. This CDR3 is 15 amino acids long. CDR1 and CDR2 (germline): SGHRS, YFSETQ. V was clipped by 1 base and J by 4 bases, with 11 bases between them. CDR3 coding DNA: TGCGCCAGCAGCTTGTCGACACAAGGCACCGGGGAGCTGTTTTTT. Its translation is CASSLSTQGTGELFF.

This CDR3 is CASSDRRTGGDTQYF. The CDR3 DNA sequence: TGTGCCAGCAGCGACCGGAGGACAGGGGGGGATACGCAGTATTTT. The chain carries TRBV9 and TRBJ2-3; 10 nucleotides agree with TRBD1. The germline V gene encodes CDR1 SGDLS and CDR2 YYNGEE. This CDR3 comprises 15 residues. V shed 3 bases, J shed 6 bases, and the junction held 7 bases outside the gene matches. Based on the CDR3 plus reference TRBV9 and TRBJ2-3, the full variable domain is DSGVTQTPKHLITATGQRVTLRCSPRSGDLSVYWYQQSLDQGLQFLIQYYNGEERAKGNILERFSAQQFPDLHSELNLSSLELGDSALYFCASSDRRTGGDTQYFGPGTRLTVL.

V is TRBV27 and J is TRBJ1-2; weak D call: TRBD1 (6 bases). V dropped 2 bases and J dropped 3 bases, with 10 bases sitting between them. The CDR3 is made up of 14 amino acids. Germline V CDR1 and CDR2: MNHEY, SMNVEV (reference sequence). The CDR3 region has the DNA TGTGCCAGCAGTTTAAAGGGGGATTACTATGGCTACACCTTC. Translation: CASSLKGDYYGYTF.

This chain connects TRBV5-8 to TRBJ1-4; D is unclear. V lost 0 bases and J lost 8, with 8 bases in between. Germline values: CDR1 SGHTS, CDR2 YDEGEE. The CDR3 is made up of 13 amino acids. The CDR3 reads CASSLAGMEKLFF. The CDR3 coding sequence is TGTGCCAGCAGCTTGGCCGGGATGGAAAAACTGTTTTTT.

In its sample, this clone was seen a few times. The chain joins TRBV7-9 to TRBJ1-2; D gene ambiguous. Germline assignment: CDR1 SEHNR and CDR2 FQNEAQ (reference sequence). The CDR3 totals 13 residues. The ends were cut back, 5 bases at V and 4 bases at J, with 11 bases in the middle. CDR3 sequence reads: CASSPSRIYGYTF. DNA for the CDR3: TGTGCCAGCAGCCCTAGTCGAATCTATGGCTACACCTTC.